A single sample gave rise to the 5 T cell receptor beta chains below, sequenced in a study of beta chain features in type 1 diabetes. The whole isolated RNA underwent reverse transcription, so sequencing captured expressed TCRB transcripts. TCRdb's table, derived via immunoSEQ multiplex PCR, lists solely in-frame clones and lacks some. The sample contains roughly 260,000 clones, approximately 10% of which appear only once. Whole-study findings and limits: Among patients with Type 1 diabetes, TCRB CDR3s were moderately but significantly shorter in every one of the four CD4+ subsets.

For these receptors, no antigen is known. Specimen: naive CD4+ T cells from blood. The receptors come from a young man with type 1 diabetes.

V is TRBV5-1 and J is TRBJ2-1; 7 bases map to TRBD2. The ends lost 4 bases at V and 10 bases at J; junction bases unmatched: 5. This CDR3 contains 12 residues. Germline CDR1 SGHRS, CDR2 YFSETQ. The CDR3 nucleotides are TGCGCCAGCAGCCCGGGACTACGAGAGCAGTTCTTC. Protein product: CASSPGLREQFF. The variable domain in full, completed from reference TRBV5-1 and TRBJ2-1, reads KAGVTQTPRYLIKTRGQQVTLSCSPISGHRSVSWYQQTPGQGLQFLFEYFSETQRNKGNFPGRFSGRQFSNSRSEMNVSTLELGDSALYLCASSPGLREQFFGPGTRLTVL.

The V and J genes are TRBV2 and TRBJ1-5; 9 bases fit TRBD1. Germline CDR1 and CDR2: SNHLY and FYNNEI. The trim removed 4 bases at V and 5 bases at J, leaving 3 bases unmatched. The CDR3 totals 14 residues. The CDR3 coding sequence is TGTGCCAGCAGTGTGGACAGGGGAGATCAGCCCCAGCATTTT. It is translated as CASSVDRGDQPQHF. Full variable domain (outside the CDR3, taken from reference TRBV2 and TRBJ1-5): EPEVTQTPSHQVTQMGQEVILRCVPISNHLYFYWYRQILGQKVEFLVSFYNNEISEKSEIFDDQFSVERPDGSNFTLKIRSTKLEDSAMYFCASSVDRGDQPQHFGDGTRLSIL.

The chain employs TRBV5-1 and TRBJ2-1; 13 positions agree with TRBD2. J lost 7 bases, V lost 4 bases, and 2 bases had no gene match. The CDR3 runs 14 residues. Germline V gives CDR1 SGHRS, CDR2 YFSETQ. CDR3 in amino acids: CASSVGLAGNEQFF. As DNA, the CDR3 is TGCGCCAGCAGCGTGGGACTAGCGGGGAATGAGCAGTTCTTC.

In its sample, this clone was seen a few times. The rearrangement links TRBV5-4 to TRBJ2-5; the match to TRBD1 covers 8 bases. The germline CDR1 and CDR2 sequences are SGHNT and YYREEE (reference sequence). The CDR3 is 14 residues long. Trimming cost V 4 bases and J 5 bases; bases outside gene matches: 7. CDR3: CASSATGAAETQYF. In DNA form, the CDR3 reads TGTGCCAGCAGCGCGACAGGGGCCGCGGAGACCCAGTACTTC.

This chain links TRBV7-2 with TRBJ2-2; the match to TRBD2 covers 13 bases. CDR3 length: 17 residues. CDR1 SGHTA and CDR2 FQGNSA come from the germline V gene. Trimming at V came to 0 bases and at J to 7 bases, leaving 5 bases not matched to a gene. CDR3 region: CASSLAGLAGAHGELFF. CDR3 coding DNA: TGTGCCAGCAGCTTAGCCGGACTAGCGGGGGCTCACGGGGAGCTGTTTTTT.